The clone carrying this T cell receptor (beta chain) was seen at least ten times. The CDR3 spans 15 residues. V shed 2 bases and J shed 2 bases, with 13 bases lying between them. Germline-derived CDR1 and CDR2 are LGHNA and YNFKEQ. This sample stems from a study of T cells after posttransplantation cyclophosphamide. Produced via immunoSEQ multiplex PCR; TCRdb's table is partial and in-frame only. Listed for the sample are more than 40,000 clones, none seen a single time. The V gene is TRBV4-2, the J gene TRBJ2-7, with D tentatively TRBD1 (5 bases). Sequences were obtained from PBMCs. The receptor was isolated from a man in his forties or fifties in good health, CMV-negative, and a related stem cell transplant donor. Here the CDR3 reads CASSQRAGSPYEQYF. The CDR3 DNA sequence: TGTGCCAGCAGCCAACGGGCAGGGTCTCCCTACGAGCAGTACTTC.